The 17 T cell receptor beta chains below come from one sample, sequenced in a study of Ad26.COV2.S vaccination and SARS-CoV-2 variants. Measured with immunoSEQ multiplex PCR; TCRdb has only the in-frame clones, and not every one. The data contain over 400,000 clones, less than 95% of them seen just once; the ten biggest clones take up roughly 3.9%. This sample's treatment: around 19 received Ad26.COV2.S at low or high dose, single or two shots; 5 received placebo; per-sample allocation not given. Sampling took place 63 days after the first vaccine or placebo injection. The specimen comprised peripheral blood, sampled in a trial of Ad26.COV2.S vaccine versus placebo. These receptors were obtained from a person aged 18-60 years who received the Ad26.COV2.S COVID-19 vaccine or a placebo.

This clone has only a few counts. J is TRBJ2-2 and V is TRBV11-1; 11 bases line up with TRBD2. Germline CDR1 and CDR2: SGHAT and FQDESV (reference sequence). Trimming removed 2 bases from V and 8 bases from J; junction bases left unmatched: 4. The CDR3 is made up of 15 amino acids. The CDR3 DNA is TGTGCCAGCAGCTTACGTAGCGGGAGGGGAGGGGAGCTGTTTTTT. Translating it yields CASSLRSGRGGELFF.

This clone was observed a few times. The gene calls are TRBV5-1 and TRBJ1-2; D remains ambiguous. Germline-derived CDR1 and CDR2 are SGHRS and YFSETQ. With 1 base removed from V and 2 bases from J, the gap between germline ends came to 12 bases. The CDR3 length is 15 residues. The CDR3 loop reads CASSLSGTVNYGYTF. CDR3 in DNA: TGCGCCAGCAGCTTGTCCGGAACGGTAAACTATGGCTACACCTTC.

The rearrangement uses TRBV7-9 and TRBJ2-4; 11 bases match TRBD2. The CDR3 covers 19 residues. V trimming: 4 bases; J trimming: 0 bases; junction bases outside the gene matches: 11. The germline V gene has CDR1 SEHNR and CDR2 FQNEAQ (reference sequence). CDR3 region: CASSWASGRSGIAKNIQYF. Here the CDR3 DNA reads TGTGCCAGCAGCTGGGCTAGCGGGAGGTCCGGAATAGCCAAAAACATTCAGTACTTC.

About this clone: Other DNA sequences from this sample encode an identical CDR3 as well. CDR3 DNA: TGCAGTGCCCAGGGTGTCACTGAAGCTTTCTTT. Amino acids: CSAQGVTEAFF. V is TRBV20-1 and J is TRBJ1-1; D is perhaps TRBD1 (5 bases). Trimming removed 6 bases at V and 4 bases at J, with 9 bases between. The CDR3 sequence is 11 residues long. Germline loops: CDR1 DFQATT, CDR2 SNEGSKA (reference sequence).

This clone was seen only once. The chain links TRBV5-1 to TRBJ2-3; tentatively, D is TRBD1 (6 bases). The V end lost 0 bases, the J end lost 5 bases, and 7 bases lay between the germline ends. Germline V gene data show CDR1 as SGHRS and CDR2 as YFSETQ. The CDR3 is 13 residues long. CDR3 protein: CASSLEGGDTQYF. CDR3 DNA: TGCGCCAGCAGCTTGGAAGGGGGAGATACGCAGTATTTT.

This chain joins TRBV4-1 and TRBJ2-3, with D possibly TRBD1 on 6 matching bases. Deletions cut 4 bases from V and 2 bases from J, with 13 bases between. The V gene's germline CDR1 is MGHRA and CDR2 YSYEKL. This CDR3 region has 15 residues. CDR3 sequence: CASSPRTENTDTQYF. The CDR3 region has the DNA TGCGCCAGCAGCCCAAGGACAGAGAACACAGATACGCAGTATTTT.

The chain links TRBV30 to TRBJ2-7; tentatively, D is TRBD1 (5 bases). CDR3 length: 15 amino acids. CDR1 is GTSNPN, CDR2 SVGIG, per germline (reference sequence). Trimming removed 2 bases from V and 1 base from J, with 15 bases in between. In DNA, the CDR3 is TGTGCCTGGAGTCGGCAGGGCTATTCTTCCTACGAGCAGTACTTC. Translating it yields CAWSRQGYSSYEQYF.

This clone appeared once. The rearrangement joins TRBV27 to TRBJ2-7, with D perhaps TRBD1 (5 bases). Germline CDR1 is MNHEY and CDR2 is SMNVEV (reference sequence). The V end lost 2 bases, the J end lost 5 bases, and 13 bases lay between the germline ends. The CDR3 has 14 residues. The CDR3 protein is CASSLGHRMHEQYF. For the CDR3, the DNA is TGTGCCAGCAGTTTAGGCCACAGGATGCACGAGCAGTACTTC.

The chain carries TRBV4-2 and TRBJ2-7, with TRBD2 matching 10 bases. The CDR3 sequence is 15 residues long. The germline gives CDR1 LGHNA, CDR2 YNFKEQ. V trimming: 3 bases; J trimming: 4 bases; junction bases outside the gene matches: 6. For the CDR3, the DNA is TGTGCCAGCAGCCAGGCTAGCGGGAGATTATACGAGCAGTACTTC. Translation: CASSQASGRLYEQYF.

This clone was observed once. The genes are TRBV27 and TRBJ2-1, with 8 bases matching TRBD2. CDR1 and CDR2 from the germline V gene are MNHEY and SMNVEV (reference sequence). The CDR3 is made up of 15 amino acids. J gave up 7 bases and V 2 bases, and 7 bases lay outside the gene matches. The CDR3 protein is CASSLAAGAWNEQFF. The CDR3 coding sequence is TGTGCCAGCAGTTTAGCAGCGGGAGCGTGGAATGAGCAGTTCTTC.

The V call is TRBV3-1 (or the pseudogene TRBV3-2), the J call TRBJ2-1; the D is unclear. CDR1 and CDR2 from the germline V gene are LGHDT and YNNKEL (reference sequence). Trimming removed 4 bases at V and 7 bases at J, with 11 bases between. There are 13 residues in the CDR3. In DNA, the CDR3 is TGTGCCAGCAGCCCGAGGAACGGGAATGAGCAGTTCTTC. Its protein product is CASSPRNGNEQFF.

This chain connects TRBV5-1 to TRBJ2-5; possibly TRBD1 or TRBD2 for D (6 bases each). V lost 0 bases, J lost 1 base, and 10 bases lay in between. This CDR3 comprises 15 residues. CDR1 and CDR2 (germline): SGHRS, YFSETQ. The CDR3 DNA is TGCGCCAGCAGCTTGGAGGGGGGCCCCCAAGAGACCCAGTACTTC. Translated, it gives CASSLEGGPQETQYF.

The chain joins TRBV6-6 to TRBJ1-4; 10 nucleotides align to TRBD1. The CDR3 loop spans 16 amino acids. The ends lost 7 bases at V and 4 bases at J; junction bases unmatched: 9. The germline CDR1 and CDR2 sequences are MNHNY and SVGAGI (reference sequence). For the CDR3, the DNA is TGTGCCAGCATGGGACAGGGGCCGCCAAATAATGAAAAACTGTTTTTT. It codes for CASMGQGPPNNEKLFF.

This CDR3 is CASSGDGTPSYEQYF. CDR3 DNA: TGTGCCAGCAGCGGGGACGGGACACCCTCCTACGAGCAGTACTTC. The chain has TRBV7-2 and TRBJ2-7; D might be TRBD1 (6 bases). The V end lost 5 bases, the J end lost 0 bases, and 14 bases lay between the germline ends. Germline lookup yields CDR1 SGHTA and CDR2 FQGNSA. The CDR3 length is 15 residues. Using reference TRBV7-2 and TRBJ2-7 for the parts outside the CDR3, the full variable domain is GAGVSQSPSNKVTEKGKDVELRCDPISGHTALYWYRQSLGQGLEFLIYFQGNSAPDKSGLPSDRFSAERTGGSVSTLTIQRTQQEDSAVYLCASSGDGTPSYEQYFGPGTRLTVT.

The CDR3 region is CASSQDVPPTSGGGGDKQFF. CDR3 bases: TGCGCCAGCAGCCAAGACGTGCCCCCTACTAGCGGCGGCGGCGGAGATAAGCAGTTCTTC. V and J are TRBV4-1 and TRBJ2-1; 8 nucleotides agree with TRBD2. Germline V gene sequence: CDR1 MGHRA, CDR2 YSYEKL. V shed 0 bases and J 11 bases; nucleotides not matched to a gene: 24. The CDR3 loop spans 20 amino acids.

The chain links TRBV7-3 to TRBJ2-1; TRBD2 matches at 9 bases. This CDR3 is 15 amino acids long. Germline V gene lookup returns CDR1 SGHTA and CDR2 FQGTGA. The V segment lost 3 bases and the J segment 5 bases; nucleotides outside the gene matches: 5. In DNA, the CDR3 is TGTGCCAGCAGCTTTAGCGGGAGAAGGAACAATGAGCAGTTCTTC. Encoded protein: CASSFSGRRNNEQFF.

The CDR3 loop reads CSASGGGSQETQYF. CDR3 coding DNA: TGCAGTGCTAGTGGAGGGGGATCCCAAGAGACCCAGTACTTC. This sequence joins TRBV20-1 and TRBJ2-5, with D perhaps assigned TRBD1 or TRBD2 (6 bases each). Per the germline V gene, CDR1 is DFQATT and CDR2 is SNEGSKA (reference sequence). V was trimmed by 3 bases and J by 1 base, leaving 12 bases between them. This CDR3 has 14 residues.